This T cell receptor beta chain was identified during a study of Graves' ophthalmopathy and Graves' hyperthyroidism. Study-wide points: The model reached approximately 71% sensitivity and about 73% specificity for predicting ophthalmopathy progression.

As for this clonotype: Its antigen is as yet unknown.

RNA transcripts yielded amplified TCR beta CDR3 regions. HTBI primers were used in a first-round RT-PCR, which preceded a second-round multiplex PCR. TCRdb itself ran the multiplex PCR reads through MiXCR, one entry per CDR3 protein. The data hold over a million distinct CDR3 sequences, with about 35% observed a single time. This CDR3 has 16 residues. Germline V lookup: CDR1 SGDLS, CDR2 YYNGEE. V was shortened by 1 base and J by 0 bases, with 10 bases between the two germline ends. The chain uses TRBV9 and TRBJ2-2; TRBD2 is a possible D gene (6 bases). The source of this sequence is an adult man with Graves' hyperthyroidism. Sequencing was done on a sample of peripheral blood or thyroid tissue (not recorded which). CDR3 DNA sequence: TGTGCCAGCAGCGTACGGGAGCCCTCGAACACCGGGGAGCTGTTTTTT. Residues: CASSVREPSNTGELFF.